The 12 T cell receptor beta chains below were found in one sample sequenced in a study of cytomegalovirus exposure and HLA in healthy donors. PCR was performed using 60 Vbeta and 13 Jbeta primers. Here immunoSEQ multiplex PCR was the method, and the copy in TCRdb shows in-frame clones only, minus some. The table includes 90,000 to 120,000 clones, about 80% detected once. The sample consisted of PBMCs. The source of these receptors is a female donor in good health and CMV-seropositive.

V and J are TRBV7-7 and TRBJ2-1, with 8 bases matching TRBD2. The germline V gene has CDR1 SSHAT and CDR2 FNYEAQ (reference sequence). The CDR3 spans 14 residues. V lost 4 bases to trimming and J lost 6 bases; unmatched junction nucleotides: 5. The CDR3 loop is CASSSWGTSNEQFF. In DNA, the CDR3 is TGTGCCAGCAGCTCCTGGGGGACTAGCAATGAGCAGTTCTTC.

V gene TRBV10-1 combines with J gene TRBJ1-1; D is ambiguous. The V gene lost 2 bases and the J gene lost 5 bases, with 9 bases spanning the gap. The CDR3 is 13 residues long. Germline V gene lookup returns CDR1 WNHNN and CDR2 SYGVQD (reference sequence). CDR3 residues: CASSEGRRTEAFF. CDR3 coding DNA: TGCGCCAGCAGTGAGGGGAGGCGAACTGAAGCTTTCTTT.

This chain uses TRBV11-2 with TRBJ2-1; 9 nucleotides align to TRBD2. The junction had 7 bases not matched to a gene; V was cut back by 1 base and J by 9 bases. Germline CDR1 SGHAT, CDR2 FQNNGV. This CDR3 contains 15 residues. The DNA of the CDR3 is TGTGCCAGCAGCTTAGTGGGCGGGGGGGTAGGTGAGCAGTTCTTC. This sequence encodes CASSLVGGGVGEQFF. Supplemented by reference TRBV11-2 and TRBJ2-1, the full variable domain reads EAGVAQSPRYKIIEKRQSVAFWCNPISGHATLYWYQQILGQGPKLLIQFQNNGVVDDSQLPKDRFSAERLKGVDSTLKIQPAKLEDSAVYLCASSLVGGGVGEQFFGPGTRLTVL.

V and J are TRBV4-2 and TRBJ2-7; the match to TRBD1 covers 10 bases. Germline V gene sequence: CDR1 LGHNA, CDR2 YNFKEQ. Trimming at V came to 5 bases and at J to 3 bases, leaving 4 bases not matched to a gene. This CDR3 is 14 amino acids long. CDR3 bases: TGTGCCAGCAGCGGCCGGGACAGGGGCTACGAGCAGTACTTC. The encoded protein is CASSGRDRGYEQYF.

The chain recombines TRBV18 with TRBJ2-1; 9 bases are shared with TRBD1. J lost 7 bases, V lost 3 bases, and 4 bases had no gene match. The CDR3 loop spans 14 amino acids. The germline gives CDR1 KGHSH, CDR2 LQKENI. Here the CDR3 DNA reads TGTGCCAGCTCACCCCCGACAGGGGGGAATGAGCAGTTCTTC. Protein: CASSPPTGGNEQFF.

This chain uses TRBV30 with TRBJ2-1; TRBD2 matches at 8 bases. The CDR3 contains 18 residues. Germline assignment: CDR1 GTSNPN and CDR2 SVGIG (reference sequence). The V segment lost 4 bases and the J segment 2 bases; nucleotides outside the gene matches: 16. The CDR3 here is CAWMPRPREAKTYNEQFF. DNA of the CDR3: TGTGCCTGGATGCCCCGCCCGCGGGAGGCCAAAACCTACAATGAGCAGTTCTTC.

The DNA of the CDR3 is TGTGCCAGCAGTGAATTTCAGTTCCCCGGGGAGCTGTTTTTT. This codes for CASSEFQFPGELFF. V is TRBV2 and J is TRBJ2-2, with no clear D. V shed 2 bases and J shed 6 bases, with 10 bases lying between them. Germline CDR1 is SNHLY and CDR2 is FYNNEI. CDR3 length: 14 residues.

DNA of the CDR3: TGTGCCAGCAGCCCGACAGCAGCGAACACCGGGGAGCTGTTTTTT. Protein: CASSPTAANTGELFF. This sequence joins TRBV6-5 and TRBJ2-2; possibly TRBD1 for D (5 bases). CDR3 length equals 15 residues. The germline CDR1 and CDR2 sequences are MNHEY and SVGAGI. Trimming stripped 6 bases from V and 0 bases from J, with 11 bases between.

This clone has more than one count but fewer than ten. The chain links TRBV11-2 to TRBJ1-1; unclear D gene. Per the germline V gene, CDR1 is SGHAT and CDR2 is FQNNGV. V was clipped by 1 base and J by 2 bases, with 11 bases between them. The CDR3 has 15 amino acids. CDR3 residues: CASSLGVGVNTEAFF. The CDR3 DNA reads TGTGCCAGCAGCTTAGGTGTCGGGGTTAACACTGAAGCTTTCTTT.

The chain employs TRBV6-5 and TRBJ1-1; tentative D call: TRBD1 (6 bases). The CDR3 spans 14 residues. Germline V gives CDR1 MNHEY, CDR2 SVGAGI. Trimming removed 2 bases at V and 11 bases at J, with 18 bases between. As DNA, the CDR3 is TGTGCCAGCAGTTACGGGACACAATCGGTTAGGGCTTTCTTT. This translates into CASSYGTQSVRAFF.

V is TRBV4-1 and J is TRBJ1-3, with D perhaps TRBD1 (5 bases). This CDR3 has 16 residues. CDR1 is MGHRA, CDR2 YSYEKL, per germline. V dropped 0 bases and J dropped 1 base, with 10 bases sitting between them. This CDR3 reads CASSQDGRGSGNTIYF. As DNA, the CDR3 is TGCGCCAGCAGCCAAGACGGTCGGGGGTCTGGAAACACCATATATTTT.

This chain uses TRBV5-1 with TRBJ2-5; 7 positions match TRBD1. The germline CDR1 and CDR2 sequences are SGHRS and YFSETQ. V gave up 2 bases and J gave up 7 bases; unmatched junction bases: 5. The CDR3 covers 13 residues. CDR3 nucleotides: TGCGCCAGCAGCTTTGAGGGGGCAGGGACCCAGTACTTC. Encoded protein: CASSFEGAGTQYF.